This record looks at one T cell receptor beta chain sequence and its context. Its antigen is still unknown. No much larger clonotype is one base removed from it; base qualities were not supplied. For this chain, trimming is 0 bases at the V end and 2 bases at the J end, and the number of junction bases without a gene match is 3. Sequences SGDLS (CDR1) and YYNGEE (CDR2) are obtained from the germline V gene. The CDR3 starts with the cysteine, ends with the phenylalanine, and has 16 residues. The read is trimmed to its CDR3 DNA, 48 bases read in frame from base 1. This sample is part of a study of blood T cell repertoires in COVID-19 (dated by TCRdb to 2020 to 2022). For the study in its entirety: Samples covering the acute and convalescent phases of COVID-19 were provided by collaborators in the United States, Italy and Spain. The material from the prospective study consisted of cDNA or gDNA derived from T cells, B-cell-depleted T cells, or PBMCs. Subjects who had been exposed to COVID-19, were actively infected with it, or had recovered from it provided the deeply sampled blood TCRbeta repertoires that made up the dataset. A freely available public database, intended as a resource for researchers studying the immune response to SARS-CoV-2, is where the repertoires were released. The samples were drawn from two sources: the first 160 participants of the ongoing ImmuneRACE study, and fewer than 1,500 subjects contributed by 6 global collaborators. Sample metadata almost always included a de-identified subject ID, COVID-19 status, age in years and sex. HLA class I and class II types, where available, came from metadata supplied by the sample provider rather than from assay-based typing. Study-wide findings and limitations: The quantity of clinical and demographic metadata differed by source and by participant and was supplied without curation.

Participants in the prospective study were enrolled through a virtual design, were aged about 18 to 90 years, and lived in 24 United States geographic areas. To assign participants to cohorts, the prospective study relied on clinical history that participants themselves reported in a screening survey and a study questionnaire. ImmuneRACE Cohort 3 recovered participants were defined by two consecutive negative NP/OP PCR tests, healthcare professional clearance, or symptom resolution. Mobile phlebotomists in the prospective study collected whole blood, serum and a nasopharyngeal or oropharyngeal swab from every participant. Over a roughly two-month period, participants in the prospective study had the option of providing additional blood draws and questionnaires. Prospective study blood samples were shipped either frozen or at room temperature before DNA extraction. The immunoSEQ Assay, a bias-controlled multiplex PCR, was used to amplify TCRbeta CDR3 regions from genomic DNA. The authors processed their data as follows. The number of nucleated cells in each sample was estimated from the amplification of reference gene primers within the assay. To quantify the absolute abundance of each unique TCRbeta CDR3 rearrangement, sequence reads were collapsed and filtered. For each sample, productive Simpson clonality was calculated by taking the square root of Simpson's diversity index across productive rearrangements. The table comes from immuneACCESS by way of TCRdb, which keeps in-frame sequences with V and J called. Part of the clones is missing from these tables; in studies checked, under half for an unresolved V gene and the rest for unknown reasons. The DNA was the basis for D and trimming; V, J and clone size are from that table. Across this sample there are 490,000 or so clones, with approximately 91% seen only once. The ten largest clonotypes hold 6.5% to 9.5% of the sample.

The chain is made from TRBV9 and TRBJ2-7; TRBD2 matches 12 bases in the middle. Specimen: PBMCs or T cells enriched from blood (not recorded which). The source is a woman aged 60-75 years who had recovered from COVID-19. CDR3 loop: CASSVGASGGAYEQYF. The DNA sequence is as follows: TGTGCCAGCAGCGTAGGTGCTAGCGGGGGGGCCTACGAGCAGTACTTC.